The 4 T cell receptor beta chains listed next were all sequenced from one sample in a study of CD8 T cells in Susac syndrome. RNA in amounts of roughly 0.45 to 1 ug was reverse transcribed with random hexamers. One entry per CDR3 protein results from TCRdb running MiXCR on the immunoSEQ multiplex PCR reads. The sample records roughly 200,000 distinct CDR3 sequences, around 95% being singletons. Material for sequencing was CD4+ T cells from PBMCs. These receptors were obtained from a human donor with multiple sclerosis.

The chain couples TRBV6-4 to TRBJ1-2; D remains unclear. The CDR3 is 11 residues long. Between the trimmed V and J ends, which lost 10 bases and 4 bases, there was a span of 10 bases. Germline V lookup: CDR1 MRHNA, CDR2 SNTAGT. As DNA, the CDR3 is TGTGCCAACTCACACGGCTATGGCTACACCTTC. Translating gives CANSHGYGYTF.

V usage is TRBV30 and J usage is TRBJ2-3; TRBD2 aligns across 8 bases. CDR1 is GTSNPN, CDR2 SVGIG, per germline (reference sequence). V dropped 5 bases and J dropped 6; count of bases not matched to a gene: 13. This CDR3 has 15 residues. CDR3 nucleotides: TGTGCCTGGGATCTCTCGGGAGGGGATGGGGATACGCAGTATTTT. Its protein product is CAWDLSGGDGDTQYF.

The chain recombines TRBV13 with TRBJ2-1; D gene unclear. The germline V gene encodes CDR1 PRHDT and CDR2 FYEKMQ (reference sequence). The CDR3 has 18 residues. V was shortened by 0 bases and J by 1 base, with 16 bases between the two germline ends. This chain's CDR3 is CASSLGGLALESYNEQFF. The CDR3 region has the DNA TGTGCCAGCAGCTTAGGAGGGTTGGCACTCGAATCCTACAATGAGCAGTTCTTC.

The chain combines TRBV7-2 with TRBJ1-1; weak D call: TRBD1 (5 bases). The ends were cut back, 7 bases at V and 2 bases at J, with 14 bases in the middle. The germline V gene has CDR1 SGHTA and CDR2 FQGNSA. CDR3 size: 14 residues. CDR3 in DNA: TGTGCCAGCACCCCGCAGGGATATAACACTGAAGCTTTCTTT. Its protein product is CASTPQGYNTEAFF.